The 26 T cell receptor beta chains given below trace back to one sample, sequenced in a study of blood T cell repertoires in COVID-19. Data came from immunoSEQ multiplex PCR; TCRdb stores just in-frame clones and leaves some out. Altogether around 170,000 clones are present, 70% to 90% being singletons, with the ten largest covering under 0.65%. Sequenced input: peripheral blood. Every receptor here comes from a man aged 60 to 69 with COVID-19, enrolled during active disease.

The V and J genes are TRBV18 and TRBJ2-5; 7 bases line up with TRBD1. This CDR3 comprises 15 residues. Germline CDR1 is KGHSH and CDR2 is LQKENI. V trimming: 0 bases; J trimming: 1 base; junction bases outside the gene matches: 2. The CDR3 sequence is CASSPPQGIQETQYF. For the CDR3, the DNA is TGTGCCAGCTCACCACCACAGGGGATCCAAGAGACCCAGTACTTC. The variable domain in full, with the rest retrieved from reference TRBV18 and TRBJ2-5, is NAGVMQNPRHLVRRRGQEARLRCSPMKGHSHVYWYRQLPEEGLKFMVYLQKENIIDESGMPKERFSAEFPKEGPSILRIQQVVRGDSAAYFCASSPPQGIQETQYFGPGTRLLVL.

This clone appeared once. The gene calls are TRBV19 and TRBJ1-6, with D unclear. Germline-derived CDR1 and CDR2 are LNHDA and SQIVND (reference sequence). The CDR3 has 13 amino acids. Trimming removed 8 bases at V and 3 bases at J, with 8 bases between. This chain's CDR3 is CASCPGYNSPLHF. The CDR3 DNA is TGTGCCAGTTGCCCGGGCTATAATTCACCCCTCCACTTT.

The CDR3 is CASSPGRGSGNTIYF. CDR3 in DNA: TGTGCCAGCAGCCCCGGGCGGGGCTCTGGAAACACCATATATTTT. The chain has TRBV7-2 and TRBJ1-3; D unresolved. Trimming left V 5 bases short and J 0 bases short, with 11 bases between. This CDR3 has 15 amino acids. Germline V CDR1 and CDR2: SGHTA, FQGNSA.

The chain combines TRBV3-1 (or the pseudogene TRBV3-2) with TRBJ1-2; 9 nucleotides line up with TRBD1. The CDR3 consists of 13 residues. Germline CDR1 reads LGHDT; CDR2 reads YNNKEL (reference sequence). V dropped 0 bases and J dropped 8; count of bases not matched to a gene: 1. The CDR3 is CASSQEQGAGYTF. Written as DNA, the CDR3 is TGTGCCAGCAGCCAAGAACAGGGGGCGGGCTACACCTTC.

This chain links TRBV3-1 (or the pseudogene TRBV3-2) with TRBJ2-3; TRBD2 matches at 12 bases. V lost 4 bases and J lost 3; bases outside the gene matches: 5. The CDR3 has 16 amino acids. Germline CDR1 LGHDT, CDR2 YNNKEL (reference sequence). In DNA, the CDR3 is TGTGCCAGCAGCCGACTAGCGGGGGAACGAACAGATACGCAGTATTTT. Its translation: CASSRLAGERTDTQYF.

The sample holds a few counts of this clone. The V call is TRBV4-3, the J call TRBJ1-1; 7 bases map to TRBD1. CDR3 length equals 14 residues. Germline V CDR1 and CDR2: LGHNA, YSLEER. Trimming removed 1 base from V and 10 bases from J; junction bases left unmatched: 9. The CDR3 region has the DNA TGCGCCAGCAGCCAAGCCCGACAGGGTTTTGGAGCTTTCTTT. It translates to CASSQARQGFGAFF.

This chain uses TRBV7-2 with TRBJ2-1; maybe TRBD2 (6 bases). The V end lost 5 bases, the J end lost 2 bases, and 16 bases lay between the germline ends. The CDR3 is 16 residues long. Germline values: CDR1 SGHTA, CDR2 FQGNSA. The DNA for the CDR3 is TGTGCCAGCAGCCCCCAAGCGGGTACCACCTACAATGAGCAGTTCTTC. Its translation: CASSPQAGTTYNEQFF. Looking up the rest from reference TRBV7-2 and TRBJ2-1 gives the full variable domain: GAGVSQSPSNKVTEKGKDVELRCDPISGHTALYWYRQSLGQGLEFLIYFQGNSAPDKSGLPSDRFSAERTGGSVSTLTIQRTQQEDSAVYLCASSPQAGTTYNEQFFGPGTRLTVL.

The chain uses TRBV5-1 and TRBJ1-1; D unclear. The CDR3 spans 15 residues. Per germline, CDR1 SGHRS and CDR2 YFSETQ. V was clipped by 0 bases and J by 3 bases, with 12 bases between them. CDR3 nucleotides: TGCGCCAGCAGCTTGGGATTCACCGGGGACACTGAAGCTTTCTTT. It yields the protein CASSLGFTGDTEAFF.

This chain joins TRBV5-1 and TRBJ2-1; 8 bases are a match to TRBD2. V lost 0 bases and J lost 4; bases outside the gene matches: 6. Germline V gene sequence: CDR1 SGHRS, CDR2 YFSETQ. CDR3 length: 16 amino acids. The CDR3 region has the DNA TGCGCCAGCAGCTTGGGGGGCGGGGGGCATTACAATGAGCAGTTCTTC. Translation gives CASSLGGGGHYNEQFF.

The genes are TRBV6-5 and TRBJ2-1; D might be TRBD2 (6 bases). The V and J ends lost 2 bases and 3 bases respectively, with 8 bases between them. Germline V gene sequence: CDR1 MNHEY, CDR2 SVGAGI. CDR3 size: 14 residues. CDR3 amino acids: CASSYRDFYNEQFF. CDR3 nucleotide sequence: TGTGCCAGCAGTTACCGGGACTTCTACAATGAGCAGTTCTTC.

The chain couples TRBV5-4 to TRBJ2-5, with TRBD2 matching over 9 bases. From germline, CDR1 is SGHNT and CDR2 YYREEE (reference sequence). Trimming cost V 4 bases and J 5 bases; bases outside gene matches: 12. The CDR3 covers 16 residues. CDR3: CASSPTIAGVLETQYF. The CDR3 region has the DNA TGTGCCAGCAGCCCAACGATAGCGGGAGTTTTGGAGACCCAGTACTTC.

Only a few counts were recorded for this clone. The chain links TRBV18 to TRBJ2-7, with TRBD2 as a possible D gene (5 bases). Germline CDR1 and CDR2: KGHSH and LQKENI. V was pared by 0 bases and J by 4 bases, with 10 bases between. This CDR3 region has 14 residues. CDR3 loop: CASSPPGWEYEQYF. DNA for the CDR3: TGTGCCAGCTCACCACCGGGGTGGGAGTACGAGCAGTACTTC.

The chain uses TRBV28 and TRBJ2-1; 9 positions agree with TRBD2. In germline, CDR1 is MDHEN, CDR2 SYDVKM. The CDR3 length is 15 residues. Losses at the gene ends were 10 bases for V and 8 bases for J; bases not matched to a gene: 15. CDR3 coding DNA: TGTGCCACCACTCCATCAGCGGGAGGAGGAGATGAGCAGTTCTTC. As protein: CATTPSAGGGDEQFF.

J is TRBJ1-4 and V is TRBV7-2, with TRBD1 matching over 7 bases. Trimming at V came to 3 bases and at J to 7 bases, leaving 8 bases not matched to a gene. CDR3 length equals 15 residues. Per the germline V gene, CDR1 is SGHTA and CDR2 is FQGNSA. The CDR3 sequence: CASSFQTGSGEKLFF. DNA of the CDR3: TGTGCCAGCAGCTTCCAGACAGGGTCGGGTGAAAAACTGTTTTTT.

The gene calls are TRBV5-1 and TRBJ1-1; a possible D gene is TRBD1 (5 bases). V lost 4 bases and J 1 base, leaving 11 bases between the germline ends. Per germline, CDR1 SGHRS and CDR2 YFSETQ. The CDR3 has 14 amino acids. CDR3 bases: TGCGCCAGCAGCGCTAGCGGGGGGAACACTGAAGCTTTCTTT. Translated, it gives CASSASGGNTEAFF. Full variable domain (missing parts from reference TRBV5-1 and TRBJ1-1): KAGVTQTPRYLIKTRGQQVTLSCSPISGHRSVSWYQQTPGQGLQFLFEYFSETQRNKGNFPGRFSGRQFSNSRSEMNVSTLELGDSALYLCASSASGGNTEAFFGQGTRLTVV.

V is TRBV5-4 and J is TRBJ1-6, with D unclear. The CDR3 sequence is 14 residues long. Germline V gene sequence: CDR1 SGHNT, CDR2 YYREEE (reference sequence). V was pared by 1 base and J by 7 bases, with 9 bases between. The chain's CDR3 is CASSLSQVNSPLHF. In DNA form, the CDR3 reads TGTGCCAGCAGCTTGTCGCAGGTGAATTCACCCCTCCACTTT.

The chain employs TRBV7-6 and TRBJ1-3; perhaps TRBD1 as D (5 bases). The V and J ends lost 6 bases and 0 bases respectively, with 12 bases between them. Germline CDR1 reads SGHVS; CDR2 reads FNYEAQ. The CDR3 has 15 residues. The CDR3 nucleotides read TGTGCCAGCAGTACAGAAGGGGTCTCTGGAAACACCATATATTTT. This gives the protein CASSTEGVSGNTIYF.

The chain uses TRBV28 and TRBJ1-5; 7 bases line up with TRBD1. This CDR3 is 16 amino acids long. The germline gives CDR1 MDHEN, CDR2 SYDVKM. Trimming cost V 6 bases and J 1 base; bases outside gene matches: 9. CDR3 DNA: TGTGCCAGCAGATTACAGGGGTTCGGGAGCAATCAGCCCCAGCATTTT. Translating it yields CASRLQGFGSNQPQHF.

The chain uses TRBV19 and TRBJ2-7, with 9 bases aligning to TRBD1. This CDR3 is 13 amino acids long. CDR1 is LNHDA, CDR2 SQIVND, per germline (reference sequence). After removal of 6 bases from V and 9 bases from J, the junction contained 9 bases not matched to a gene. The CDR3: CASSHGQGIGQYF. Here the CDR3 DNA reads TGTGCCAGTAGCCATGGACAGGGGATCGGGCAGTACTTC.

This chain links TRBV10-3 with TRBJ1-1, with 9 bases lining up with TRBD1. V shed 4 bases, J shed 0 bases, and the junction held 3 bases outside the gene matches. The CDR3 length is 15 residues. Germline-derived CDR1 and CDR2 are ENHRY and SYGVKD. The CDR3 region is CAISVGTGMNTEAFF. CDR3 DNA: TGTGCCATCAGTGTAGGGACAGGGATGAACACTGAAGCTTTCTTT.

This sequence joins TRBV24-1 and TRBJ2-1; 10 bases align to TRBD2. Germline loops: CDR1 KGHDR, CDR2 SFDVKD. V shed 3 bases, J shed 0 bases, and the junction held 1 base outside the gene matches. The CDR3 extends over 16 amino acids. Here the CDR3 DNA reads TGTGCCACCAGTGATGCTAGCGGGAGCTCCTACAATGAGCAGTTCTTC. Its translation is CATSDASGSSYNEQFF.

The rearrangement uses TRBV27 and TRBJ1-4; no reliable D call. The V gene's germline CDR1 is MNHEY and CDR2 SMNVEV (reference sequence). The CDR3 has 13 residues. Trimming pared 3 bases from V and 5 bases from J, leaving 7 bases between. The CDR3 spells CASSFNTNEKLFF. DNA for the CDR3: TGTGCCAGCAGTTTCAACACAAATGAAAAACTGTTTTTT.

The chain combines TRBV19 with TRBJ1-1, with TRBD1 matching 7 bases. This CDR3 spans 15 amino acids. Germline V gives CDR1 LNHDA, CDR2 SQIVND (reference sequence). With V trimmed by 6 bases and J by 0 bases, 7 bases remained unmatched. Here the CDR3 reads CASSTGAFMNTEAFF. Written as DNA, the CDR3 is TGTGCCAGTAGCACAGGGGCGTTCATGAACACTGAAGCTTTCTTT.

The V gene is TRBV25-1, the J gene TRBJ1-6; no reliable D call. Between the trimmed V and J ends, which lost 0 bases and 0 bases, there was a span of 3 bases. CDR3 length: 15 amino acids. Germline V gives CDR1 MGHDK, CDR2 SYGVNS. The CDR3 DNA follows: TGTGCCAGCAGTGAATACCGCTCCTATAATTCACCCCTCCACTTT. Translating it yields CASSEYRSYNSPLHF.

The CDR3 here is CASSDTSGRVTNEQFF. The DNA of the CDR3 is TGTGCCAGCAGCGACACTAGCGGGAGGGTAACCAATGAGCAGTTCTTC. The chain couples TRBV11-3 to TRBJ2-1, with 13 bases matching TRBD2. CDR1 is SGHNT and CDR2 is YENEEA in the germline V gene. Trimming at V came to 5 bases and at J to 6 bases, leaving 7 bases not matched to a gene. This CDR3 region has 16 residues. Full variable domain (remainder filled in from reference TRBV11-3 and TRBJ2-1): EAGVVQSPRYKIIEKKQPVAFWCNPISGHNTLYWYLQNLGQGPELLIRYENEEAVDDSQLPKDRFSAERLKGVDSTLKIQPAELGDSAVYLCASSDTSGRVTNEQFFGPGTRLTVL.

This rearrangement joins TRBV14 to TRBJ1-6, with D tentatively TRBD1 (6 bases). The CDR3 is 16 residues long. Germline CDR1 is SGHDN and CDR2 is FVKESK. V was cut by 2 bases and J by 0 bases, with 8 bases left in between. This chain's CDR3 is CASSQTGSSYNSPLHF. The CDR3 region has the DNA TGTGCCAGCAGCCAAACAGGGAGCTCCTATAATTCACCCCTCCACTTT.